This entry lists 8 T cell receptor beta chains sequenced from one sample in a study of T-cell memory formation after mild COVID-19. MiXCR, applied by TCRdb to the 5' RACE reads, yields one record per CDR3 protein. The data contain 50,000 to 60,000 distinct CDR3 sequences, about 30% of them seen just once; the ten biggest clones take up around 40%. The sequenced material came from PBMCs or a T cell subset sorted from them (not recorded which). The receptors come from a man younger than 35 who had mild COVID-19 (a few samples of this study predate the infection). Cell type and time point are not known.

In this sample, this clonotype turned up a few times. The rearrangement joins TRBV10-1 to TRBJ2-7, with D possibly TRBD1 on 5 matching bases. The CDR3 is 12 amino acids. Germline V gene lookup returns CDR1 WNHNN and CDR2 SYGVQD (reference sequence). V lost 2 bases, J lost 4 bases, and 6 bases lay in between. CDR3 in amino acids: CASSEAGYEQYF. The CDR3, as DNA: TGCGCCAGCAGTGAGGCAGGGTACGAGCAGTACTTC.

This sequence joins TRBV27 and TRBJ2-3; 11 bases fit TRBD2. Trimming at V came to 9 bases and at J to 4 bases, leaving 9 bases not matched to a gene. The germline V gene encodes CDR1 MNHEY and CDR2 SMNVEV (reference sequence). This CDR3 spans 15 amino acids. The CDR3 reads CARSIAGGPPDTQYF. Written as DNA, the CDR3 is TGTGCCAGAAGTATAGCGGGGGGGCCTCCAGATACGCAGTATTTT.

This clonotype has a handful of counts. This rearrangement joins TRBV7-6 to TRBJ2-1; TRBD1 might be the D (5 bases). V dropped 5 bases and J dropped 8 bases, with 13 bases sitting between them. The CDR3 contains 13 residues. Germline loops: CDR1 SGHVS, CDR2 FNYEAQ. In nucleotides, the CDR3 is TGTGCCAGCAGCCGGACACTCAGGGATGAGCAGTTCTTC. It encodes CASSRTLRDEQFF.

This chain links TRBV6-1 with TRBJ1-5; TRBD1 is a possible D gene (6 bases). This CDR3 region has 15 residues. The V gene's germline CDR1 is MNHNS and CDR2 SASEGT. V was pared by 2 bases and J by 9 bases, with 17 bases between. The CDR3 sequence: CASSEPFRGVRPQHF. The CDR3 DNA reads TGTGCCAGCAGTGAACCGTTCAGGGGAGTGAGGCCCCAGCATTTT.

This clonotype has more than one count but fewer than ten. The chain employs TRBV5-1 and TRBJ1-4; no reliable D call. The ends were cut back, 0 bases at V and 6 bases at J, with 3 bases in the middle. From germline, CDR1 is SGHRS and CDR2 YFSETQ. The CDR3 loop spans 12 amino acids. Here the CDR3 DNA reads TGCGCCAGCAGCTTGGGCTATGAAAAACTGTTTTTT. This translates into CASSLGYEKLFF.

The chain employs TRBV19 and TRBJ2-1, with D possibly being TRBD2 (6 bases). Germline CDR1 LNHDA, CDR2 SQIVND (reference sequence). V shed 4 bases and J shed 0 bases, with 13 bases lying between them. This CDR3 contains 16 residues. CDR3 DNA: TGTGCCAGTAGTAGCATTAGCGGTAGCTCCTACAATGAGCAGTTCTTC. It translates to CASSSISGSSYNEQFF.

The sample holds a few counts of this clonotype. The CDR3: CASTPWSPTGELFF. CDR3 DNA sequence: TGCGCCAGCACCCCCTGGTCGCCCACCGGGGAGCTGTTTTTT. J is TRBJ2-2 and V is TRBV5-1; D is unclear. CDR1 is SGHRS and CDR2 is YFSETQ in the germline V gene. CDR3 length: 14 amino acids. V lost 6 bases and J 4 bases, leaving 13 bases between the germline ends.

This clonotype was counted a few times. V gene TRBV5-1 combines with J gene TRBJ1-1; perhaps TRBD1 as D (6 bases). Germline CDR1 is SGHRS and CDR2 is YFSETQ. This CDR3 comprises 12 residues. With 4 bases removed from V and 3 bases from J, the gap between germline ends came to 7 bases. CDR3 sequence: CASSPGDTEAFF. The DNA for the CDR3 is TGCGCCAGCAGCCCAGGGGACACTGAAGCTTTCTTT.